The 21 T cell receptor beta chains listed next were all sequenced from one sample in a study of post-analysis software for immune sequencing data. Study outcomes and limitations: Compared with controls, patients had more of roughly 5 TRBV segments, including TRBV5-6, TRBV5-1 and TRBV20-1.

Prepared libraries of TCR beta cDNA carried unique molecular identifiers. Each CDR3 protein gets one entry after TCRdb re-called the PCR reads with MiXCR. The table has roughly 180,000 distinct CDR3 sequences, 30% seen once; the top ten hold about 1.6%. Their antigens remain unidentified. The sample consisted of blood. Receptors originate from a girl aged 10 to 17 with multiple sclerosis.

V and J are TRBV6-1 and TRBJ1-5; D is unclear. The CDR3 covers 15 residues. V lost 2 bases to trimming and J lost 9 bases, with 17 bases between them. Per germline, CDR1 MNHNS and CDR2 SASEGT. CDR3 sequence (DNA): TGTGCCAGCAGTGAAATCCGCCAGGTAGGATGGCCCCAGCATTTT. Translated: CASSEIRQVGWPQHF.

The CDR3 protein is CRAAPMTDTQYF. CDR3 nucleotide sequence: TGCAGGGCTGCCCCTATGACAGATACGCAGTATTTT. This sequence joins TRBV20-1 and TRBJ2-3; D remains ambiguous. This CDR3 contains 12 residues. In germline, CDR1 is DFQATT, CDR2 SNEGSKA (reference sequence).

This clonotype was seen at least ten times. CDR3 in amino acids: CSVEGGGNGYTF. Here the CDR3 DNA reads TGCAGCGTTGAAGGCGGGGGAAATGGCTACACCTTC. The chain employs TRBV29-1 and TRBJ1-2, with a tentative D call TRBD1 (5 bases). V dropped 1 base and J dropped 6 bases, with 9 bases sitting between them. This CDR3 has 12 amino acids. Per the germline V gene, CDR1 is SQVTM and CDR2 is ANQGSEA.

This clonotype was seen at least ten times. This sequence joins TRBV18 and TRBJ1-2, with 9 bases that match TRBD1. J gave up 0 bases and V 2 bases, and 7 bases lay outside the gene matches. Germline assignment: CDR1 KGHSH and CDR2 LQKENI. The CDR3 length is 17 residues. In DNA, the CDR3 is TGTGCCAGCTCACCATCCGGGACAGGGATGGCTAACTATGGCTACACCTTC. Translated, it gives CASSPSGTGMANYGYTF.

Many counts were recorded for this clonotype. V is TRBV5-1 and J is TRBJ1-2; D is undetermined. Germline V gives CDR1 SGHRS, CDR2 YFSETQ. CDR3 size: 13 residues. V was shortened by 0 bases and J by 5 bases, with 8 bases between the two germline ends. CDR3 protein: CASSLGQIYGYTF. CDR3 DNA: TGCGCCAGCAGCTTGGGGCAGATTTATGGCTACACCTTC.

This clonotype was seen more than once but under ten times. The J gene is TRBJ2-4, the V gene TRBV6-1, with 7 nucleotides matching TRBD2. With V trimmed by 7 bases and J by 1 base, 10 bases remained unmatched. Germline values: CDR1 MNHNS, CDR2 SASEGT. This CDR3 has 16 amino acids. The CDR3 DNA reads TGTGCCAGCACCCTGGGGGGGATGGGGGCCAAAAACATTCAGTACTTC. Protein sequence: CASTLGGMGAKNIQYF.

This clonotype was detected ten times or more. The chain uses TRBV12-3 or TRBV12-4 and TRBJ2-1; D gene uncertain. The CDR3 is 12 residues long. Trimming stripped 3 bases from V and 10 bases from J, with 10 bases between. DNA for the CDR3: TGTGCCAGCAGTTTTAACGGTCGGGAGCAGTTCTTC. Its translation: CASSFNGREQFF.

The chain employs TRBV28 and TRBJ2-7; D not resolved. Germline CDR1 and CDR2: MDHEN and SYDVKM. The V and J ends lost 6 bases and 3 bases respectively, with 18 bases between them. This CDR3 contains 15 residues. The CDR3 region has the DNA TGTGCCAGCAGCCCGGATGGAAGTGGGCGCTACGAGCAGTACTTC. Protein product: CASSPDGSGRYEQYF.

As regards this clonotype: Given a much more abundant clone one base away, this may be a read error. This chain links TRBV6-5 with TRBJ2-5; possible D gene TRBD2, 6 bases. CDR3 length: 15 residues. The germline V gene encodes CDR1 MNHEY and CDR2 SVGAGI. Trimming removed 8 bases from V and 2 bases from J, with 18 bases in between. CDR3 region: CASGTPGVLQETQYF. The CDR3 region has the DNA TGTGCCAGCGGCACTCCGGGGGTTTTGCAAGAGACCCAGTACTTC.

To note about this clonotype: Its ends do not fully match the called genes, so a read error is possible. This chain links TRBV27 with TRBJ2-7, with 10 bases identical to TRBD1. This CDR3 contains 15 residues. In germline, CDR1 is MNHEY, CDR2 SMNVEV (reference sequence). The CDR3 coding sequence is TGTACCAGCAGTTCGACAGGGGGCCGGTCGGTCGGGCAGTACTTC. Its translation is CTSSSTGGRSVGQYF.

This clonotype was seen at least ten times. The rearrangement joins TRBV5-8 to TRBJ2-4, with a possible D match to TRBD2 (5 bases). Deletions cut 4 bases from V and 2 bases from J, with 13 bases between. CDR1 and CDR2 from the germline V gene are SGHTS and YDEGEE. The CDR3 covers 15 residues. The CDR3 region has the DNA TGTGCCAGCAGCCTAGAGTCGGGAACCAAAAACATTCAGTACTTC. Protein: CASSLESGTKNIQYF.

Note on this clonotype: Possible read error: a much larger clone is one base away. The genes are TRBV20-1 and TRBJ1-1, with TRBD1 matching 7 bases. This CDR3 region has 14 residues. CDR1 is DFQATT and CDR2 is SNEGSKA in the germline V gene (reference sequence). With V trimmed by 0 bases and J by 3 bases, 4 bases remained unmatched. The CDR3 here is CSARETGKDTEAFF. CDR3 in DNA: TGCAGTGCTAGAGAGACAGGGAAGGACACTGAAGCTTTCTTT.

This chain uses TRBV3-1 with TRBJ1-2, with D possibly TRBD1 on 5 matching bases. V gave up 8 bases and J gave up 0 bases, with 10 bases separating them. The CDR3 is 13 residues long. Germline CDR1 and CDR2: LGHDT and YNNKEL (reference sequence). CDR3 residues: CASQGRANYGYTF. The CDR3 nucleotides read TGTGCCAGCCAGGGTAGAGCTAACTATGGCTACACCTTC.

This clonotype was detected many times. The chain couples TRBV5-1 to TRBJ2-5, with D tentatively TRBD1 (6 bases). Deletions cut 7 bases from V and 2 bases from J, with 15 bases between. The CDR3 is 14 amino acids. Germline loops: CDR1 SGHRS, CDR2 YFSETQ. The CDR3, as DNA: TGCGCCAGCGGAGCCGGGACACAACAAGAGACCCAGTACTTC. Its protein product is CASGAGTQQETQYF.

The rearrangement joins TRBV28 to TRBJ2-7, with unresolved D. Trimming removed 4 bases from V and 3 bases from J, with 4 bases in between. Germline assignment: CDR1 MDHEN and CDR2 SYDVKM. This CDR3 has 11 residues. CDR3 DNA sequence: TGTGCCAGCAGTTGGAACTACGAGCAGTACTTC. Protein: CASSWNYEQYF.

This clonotype was observed at least ten times. The rearrangement joins TRBV4-1 to TRBJ1-4; D is possibly TRBD1 (5 bases). Germline assignment: CDR1 MGHRA and CDR2 YSYEKL. Trimming cost V 6 bases and J 7 bases, with 24 bases left between them. There are 17 residues in the CDR3. CDR3 bases: TGCGCCAGCAGTCCGGATACAGGACGCCGGCGCGGTGAAAAACTGTTTTTT. This sequence encodes CASSPDTGRRRGEKLFF.

Worth noting for this clonotype: A single base separates this from a much larger clone, so it may be a read error. The chain has TRBV29-1 and TRBJ1-2, with 9 bases lining up with TRBD1. Germline-derived CDR1 and CDR2 are SQVTM and ANQGSEA. The CDR3 is made up of 14 amino acids. The CDR3 nucleotides read TGCAACGTTGAAGGGACAGGGATCCCCTATGGCTACACCTTC. Protein: CNVEGTGIPYGYTF.

Comment on this clonotype: An end of the junction differs from the germline gene, which may be a read error. Here the CDR3 reads CSARDLRQSYEQYF. CDR3 in DNA: TGCAGCGCTAGAGATTTGAGACAGTCCTACGAGCAGTACTTC. The chain recombines TRBV20-1 with TRBJ2-5, with a tentative D call TRBD1 (5 bases). The assigned J gene may be wrong: the sequence end matches TRBJ2-7 better. CDR1 and CDR2 (germline): DFQATT, SNEGSKA (reference sequence). This CDR3 spans 14 amino acids.

The rearrangement uses TRBV7-9 and TRBJ2-7; the D gene is possibly TRBD1 (6 bases). Germline-derived CDR1 and CDR2 are SEHNR and FQNEAQ (reference sequence). V was clipped by 1 base and J by 5 bases, with 12 bases between them. The CDR3 sequence is 14 residues long. The CDR3, as DNA: TGTGCCAGCAGCTTAGTGACAGGCTGGGACGAGCAGTACTTC. Amino acids: CASSLVTGWDEQYF.

This clonotype was observed many times. J is TRBJ2-7 and V is TRBV12-3 or TRBV12-4; 8 bases match TRBD1. The CDR3 length is 13 residues. V dropped 6 bases and J dropped 3; count of bases not matched to a gene: 4. This CDR3 reads CASSKTGGYEQYF. As DNA, the CDR3 is TGTGCCAGCAGCAAAACAGGGGGCTACGAGCAGTACTTC.

V and J are TRBV5-5 and TRBJ2-7; TRBD2 might be the D (5 bases). There are 14 residues in the CDR3. Germline V CDR1 and CDR2: SGHKS, YYEKEE (reference sequence). With 4 bases removed from V and 0 bases from J, the gap between germline ends came to 11 bases. Here the CDR3 reads CASSTGLISYEQYF. The CDR3 DNA follows: TGTGCCAGCAGCACCGGACTGATCTCCTACGAGCAGTACTTC.